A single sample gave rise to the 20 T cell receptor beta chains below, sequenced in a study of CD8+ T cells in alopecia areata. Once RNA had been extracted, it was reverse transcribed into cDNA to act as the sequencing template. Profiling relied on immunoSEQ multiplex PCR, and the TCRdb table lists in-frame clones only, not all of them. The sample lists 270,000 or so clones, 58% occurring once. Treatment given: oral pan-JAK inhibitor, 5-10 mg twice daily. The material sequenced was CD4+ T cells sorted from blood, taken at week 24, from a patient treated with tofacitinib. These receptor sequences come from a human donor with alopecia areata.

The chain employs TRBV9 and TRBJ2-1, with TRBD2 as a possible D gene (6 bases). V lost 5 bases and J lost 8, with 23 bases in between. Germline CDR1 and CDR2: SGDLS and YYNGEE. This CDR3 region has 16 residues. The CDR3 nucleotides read TGTGCCAGCAGTATCACTAGCACGGCAGGCCGGGATGAGCAGTTCTTC. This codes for CASSITSTAGRDEQFF.

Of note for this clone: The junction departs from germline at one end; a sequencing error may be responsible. CDR3 coding DNA: TGTGCCAGCAGTTTATGGGGAGTGGTAAACAGTGAAGCTTTCTTT. Protein sequence: CASSLWGVVNSEAFF. The gene calls are TRBV28 and TRBJ1-1; D remains unclear. Germline V gene data show CDR1 as MDHEN and CDR2 as SYDVKM. This CDR3 spans 15 amino acids.

Here the CDR3 DNA reads TGTGCCAGCAGTGCTCTGGAGGTGAGCGAGCAGTACTTC. It specifies CASSALEVSEQYF. The genes are TRBV2 and TRBJ2-7; a possible D gene is TRBD2 (5 bases). CDR3 size: 13 residues. The V gene's germline CDR1 is SNHLY and CDR2 FYNNEI. V gave up 4 bases and J gave up 6 bases, with 13 bases separating them.

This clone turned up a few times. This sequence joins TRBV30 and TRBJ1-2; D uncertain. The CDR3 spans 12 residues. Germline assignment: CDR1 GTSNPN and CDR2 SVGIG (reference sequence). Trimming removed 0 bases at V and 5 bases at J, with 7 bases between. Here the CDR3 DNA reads TGTGCCTGGAGTGTGGCCACTTATGGCTACACCTTC. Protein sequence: CAWSVATYGYTF.

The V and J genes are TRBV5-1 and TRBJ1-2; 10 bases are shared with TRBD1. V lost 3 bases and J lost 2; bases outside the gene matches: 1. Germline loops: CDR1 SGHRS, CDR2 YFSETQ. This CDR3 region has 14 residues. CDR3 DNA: TGCGCCAGCAGCTCGGGACAGGGGAACTATGGCTACACCTTC. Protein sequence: CASSSGQGNYGYTF.

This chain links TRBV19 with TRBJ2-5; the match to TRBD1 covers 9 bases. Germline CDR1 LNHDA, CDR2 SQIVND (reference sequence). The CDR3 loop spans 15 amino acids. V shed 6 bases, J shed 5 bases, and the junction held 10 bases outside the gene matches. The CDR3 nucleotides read TGTGCCAGTAGCCGTACCGGGACAGGGAGGGAGACCCAGTACTTC. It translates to CASSRTGTGRETQYF.

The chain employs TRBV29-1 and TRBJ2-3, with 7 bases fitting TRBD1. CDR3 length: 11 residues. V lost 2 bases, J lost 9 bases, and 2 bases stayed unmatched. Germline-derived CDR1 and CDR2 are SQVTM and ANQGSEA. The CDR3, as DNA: TGCAGCGTTGAATTAGGGGGCACGCAGTATTTT. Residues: CSVELGGTQYF.

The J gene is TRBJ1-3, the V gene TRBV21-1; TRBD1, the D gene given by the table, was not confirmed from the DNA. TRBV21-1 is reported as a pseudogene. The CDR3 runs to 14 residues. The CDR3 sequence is CASSIQGTGNTIYF. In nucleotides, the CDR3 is TGTGCCAGCAGCATACAGGGCACGGGAAACACCATATATTTT.

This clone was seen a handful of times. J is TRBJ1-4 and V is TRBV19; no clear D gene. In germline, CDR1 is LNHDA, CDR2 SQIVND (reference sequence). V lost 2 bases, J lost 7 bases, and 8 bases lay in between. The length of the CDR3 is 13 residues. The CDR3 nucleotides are TGTGCCAGTAGTATAAATGGTCCTGAAAAACTGTTTTTT. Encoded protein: CASSINGPEKLFF.

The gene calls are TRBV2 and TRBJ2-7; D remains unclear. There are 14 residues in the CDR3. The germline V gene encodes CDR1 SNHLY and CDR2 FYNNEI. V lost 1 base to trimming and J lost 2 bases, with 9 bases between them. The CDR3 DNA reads TGTGCCAGCAGTGAAGAGCGCGGAGCCTACGAGCAGTACTTC. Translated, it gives CASSEERGAYEQYF. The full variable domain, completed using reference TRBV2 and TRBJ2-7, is EPEVTQTPSHQVTQMGQEVILRCVPISNHLYFYWYRQILGQKVEFLVSFYNNEISEKSEIFDDQFSVERPDGSNFTLKIRSTKLEDSAMYFCASSEERGAYEQYFGPGTRLTVT.

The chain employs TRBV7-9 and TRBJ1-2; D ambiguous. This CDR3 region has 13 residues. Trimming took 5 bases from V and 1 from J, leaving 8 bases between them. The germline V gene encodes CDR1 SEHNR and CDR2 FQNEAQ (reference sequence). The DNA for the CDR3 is TGTGCCAGCAGCCCACAGAGTAACTATGGCTACACCTTC. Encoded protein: CASSPQSNYGYTF.

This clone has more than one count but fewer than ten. CDR3 sequence (DNA): TGCAGTTCTGGTGCCAGGGATGAGCAGTTCTTC. Translated: CSSGARDEQFF. The chain combines TRBV20-1 with TRBJ2-1, with a tentative D call TRBD1 (5 bases). Trimming cost V 8 bases and J 8 bases, with 13 bases left between them. There are 11 residues in the CDR3. Germline V CDR1 and CDR2: DFQATT, SNEGSKA (reference sequence).

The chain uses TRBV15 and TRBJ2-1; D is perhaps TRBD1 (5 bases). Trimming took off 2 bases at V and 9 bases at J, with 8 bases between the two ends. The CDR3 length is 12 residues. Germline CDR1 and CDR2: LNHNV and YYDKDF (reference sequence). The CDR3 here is CATSRRQGEQFF. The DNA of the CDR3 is TGTGCCACCAGCAGACGCCAGGGTGAGCAGTTCTTC.

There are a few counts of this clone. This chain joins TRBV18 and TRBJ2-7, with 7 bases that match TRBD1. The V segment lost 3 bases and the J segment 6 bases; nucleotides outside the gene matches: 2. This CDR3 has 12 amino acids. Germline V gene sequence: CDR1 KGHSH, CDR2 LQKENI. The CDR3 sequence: CASSPTGFEQYF. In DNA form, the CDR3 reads TGTGCCAGCTCACCGACAGGGTTCGAGCAGTACTTC.

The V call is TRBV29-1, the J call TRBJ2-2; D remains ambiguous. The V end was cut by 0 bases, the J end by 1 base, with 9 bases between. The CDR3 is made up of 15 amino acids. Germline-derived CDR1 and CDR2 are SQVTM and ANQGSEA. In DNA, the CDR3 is TGCAGCGTTGAAGATAAGGCAGGGAACACCGGGGAGCTGTTTTTT. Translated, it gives CSVEDKAGNTGELFF.

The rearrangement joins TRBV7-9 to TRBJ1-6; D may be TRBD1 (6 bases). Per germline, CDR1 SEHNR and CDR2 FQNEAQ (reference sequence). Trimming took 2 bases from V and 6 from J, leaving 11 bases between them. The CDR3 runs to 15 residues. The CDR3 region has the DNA TGTGCCAGCAGCTTATTGGGGGCAGGTAATTCACCCCTCCACTTT. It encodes CASSLLGAGNSPLHF.

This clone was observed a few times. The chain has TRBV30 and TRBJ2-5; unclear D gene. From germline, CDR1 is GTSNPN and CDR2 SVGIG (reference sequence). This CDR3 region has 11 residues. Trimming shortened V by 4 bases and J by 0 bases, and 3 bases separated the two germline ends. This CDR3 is CAWTDQETQYF. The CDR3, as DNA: TGTGCCTGGACAGACCAAGAGACCCAGTACTTC.

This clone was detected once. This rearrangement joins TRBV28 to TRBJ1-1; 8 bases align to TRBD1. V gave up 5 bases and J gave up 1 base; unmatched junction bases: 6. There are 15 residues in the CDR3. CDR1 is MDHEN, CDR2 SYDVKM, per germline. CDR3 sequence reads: CASSPRDRTNTEAFF. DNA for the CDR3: TGTGCCAGCAGTCCTCGGGACAGGACGAACACTGAAGCTTTCTTT.

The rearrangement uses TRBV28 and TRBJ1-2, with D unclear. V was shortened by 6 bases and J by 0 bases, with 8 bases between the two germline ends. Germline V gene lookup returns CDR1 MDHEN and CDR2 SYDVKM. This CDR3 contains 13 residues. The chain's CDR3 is CASSSGTNYGYTF. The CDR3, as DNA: TGTGCCAGCAGCTCTGGGACTAACTATGGCTACACCTTC.

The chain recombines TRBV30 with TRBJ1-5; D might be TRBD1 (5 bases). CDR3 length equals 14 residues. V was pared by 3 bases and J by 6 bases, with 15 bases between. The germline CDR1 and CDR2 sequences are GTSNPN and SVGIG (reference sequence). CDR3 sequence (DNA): TGTGCCTGGAGAGGGGCCAGGGAAAGTCAGCCCCAGCATTTT. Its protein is CAWRGARESQPQHF.